The 25 T cell receptor beta chains given below trace back to one sample, sequenced in a study of blood T cell repertoires in COVID-19 (dated by TCRdb to the early 2020s). The method was the immunoSEQ multiplex PCR assay. Imported from immuneACCESS, the table was reduced by TCRdb to in-frame sequences with V and J called. These copies leave out some clones; in studies compared against another copy, an unresolved V gene accounts for under half, and the cause of the remainder is not known. The sample profile shows about 200,000 clones; around three quarters of them were found once. The ten largest clones capture around 5.8% of the sample. The sequenced sample consisted of peripheral blood. The receptor source for this set is a woman in her seventies with acute or convalescent COVID-19.

Regarding this clone: The same CDR3 is also encoded by other DNA sequences in this sample. The chain combines TRBV28 with TRBJ2-5, with a tentative D call TRBD2 (6 bases). Germline loops: CDR1 MDHEN, CDR2 SYDVKM. The V and J ends lost 5 bases and 5 bases respectively, with 9 bases between them. The CDR3 spans 12 residues. CDR3 coding DNA: TGTGCCAGCAGTGGGAGGCGGGAGACCCAGTACTTC. Translating it yields CASSGRRETQYF.

The CDR3 here is CASVPRGGMVNTEAFF. The CDR3 nucleotides read TGTGCCAGCGTCCCCCGGGGGGGCATGGTGAACACTGAAGCTTTCTTT. This chain links TRBV6-6 with TRBJ1-1, with a tentative D call TRBD1 (6 bases). CDR3 length equals 16 residues. V dropped 8 bases and J dropped 0 bases, with 19 bases sitting between them. CDR1 is MNHNY, CDR2 SVGAGI, per germline (reference sequence).

CDR3 in DNA: TGTGCCAGCAGCCAAATAGCGGGGCTATCCTACAATGAGCAGTTCTTC. This sequence encodes CASSQIAGLSYNEQFF. The V gene is TRBV3-1 (or the pseudogene TRBV3-2), the J gene TRBJ2-1, with 8 bases lining up with TRBD2. The CDR3 runs to 16 residues. Germline V gene data show CDR1 as LGHDT and CDR2 as YNNKEL (reference sequence). Trimming took 2 bases from V and 1 from J; bases not matched to a gene: 4.

V and J are TRBV6-5 and TRBJ2-7, with 7 bases that match TRBD1. CDR3 length: 13 amino acids. Germline-derived CDR1 and CDR2 are MNHEY and SVGAGI. V gave up 6 bases and J gave up 4 bases; unmatched junction bases: 6. This chain's CDR3 is CASSRDSAYEQYF. CDR3 in DNA: TGTGCCAGCAGCCGGGACAGCGCTTACGAGCAGTACTTC.

The V gene is TRBV28, the J gene TRBJ1-2, with D perhaps matching TRBD1 (5 bases). The CDR3 has 14 amino acids. The germline V and J ends were trimmed by 7 bases and 5 bases, with 17 bases remaining between them. Germline V gene data show CDR1 as MDHEN and CDR2 as SYDVKM. The CDR3 loop reads CASNETPGVYGYTF. The CDR3 DNA sequence: TGTGCCAGCAACGAGACTCCGGGGGTATATGGCTACACCTTC.

The J gene is TRBJ1-2, the V gene TRBV15, with unresolved D. The germline V gene encodes CDR1 LNHNV and CDR2 YYDKDF (reference sequence). V was clipped by 8 bases and J by 0 bases, with 16 bases between them. The CDR3 runs to 15 residues. CDR3 loop: CATGGGPYTNYGYTF. The CDR3 DNA reads as TGTGCCACCGGCGGAGGCCCCTATACTAACTATGGCTACACCTTC.

The CDR3: CATSRDQPQHF. The CDR3 nucleotides are TGTGCCACTTCGAGGGATCAGCCCCAGCATTTT. This rearrangement joins TRBV2 to TRBJ1-5; no firm D call. The V gene lost 10 bases and the J gene lost 5 bases, with 9 bases spanning the gap. The CDR3 is made up of 11 amino acids. CDR1 and CDR2 from the germline V gene are SNHLY and FYNNEI.

This chain uses TRBV12-3 or TRBV12-4 with TRBJ1-3; no clear D gene. The CDR3 length is 13 residues. V was cut by 1 base and J by 2 bases, with 3 bases left in between. The CDR3, as DNA: TGTGCCAGCAGTTTAGGGCCTGGAAACACCATATATTTT. Translated: CASSLGPGNTIYF.

The chain uses TRBV29-1 and TRBJ1-2; D gene unclear. The CDR3 spans 16 residues. Germline lookup yields CDR1 SQVTM and CDR2 ANQGSEA. Trimming cost V 3 bases and J 8 bases, with 25 bases left between them. The CDR3 loop is CSVDLRTGESLGGYTF. In DNA, the CDR3 is TGCAGCGTTGATTTAAGGACCGGGGAATCCCTAGGGGGCTACACCTTC.

The chain carries TRBV19 and TRBJ1-2; 8 nucleotides line up with TRBD1. Germline V lookup: CDR1 LNHDA, CDR2 SQIVND (reference sequence). The CDR3 loop spans 13 amino acids. Trimming cost V 3 bases and J 13 bases; bases outside gene matches: 10. Here the CDR3 DNA reads TGTGCCAGTAGTATTTTACAGGGGGGGATCTTCACCTTC. Translating it yields CASSILQGGIFTF.

The table lists this clone with a count of one. V is TRBV30 and J is TRBJ2-1; the match to TRBD2 covers 10 bases. J was trimmed by 10 bases and V by 8 bases; bases with no gene match: 11. CDR3 size: 13 residues. CDR1 is GTSNPN, CDR2 SVGIG, per germline (reference sequence). The CDR3 region is CALPSGSGGEQFF. Here the CDR3 DNA reads TGTGCCCTGCCTAGCGGGAGCGGTGGCGAGCAGTTCTTC.

This chain links TRBV4-1 with TRBJ2-4; possible D gene TRBD1, 5 bases. The CDR3 spans 16 residues. The V end lost 2 bases, the J end lost 0 bases, and 11 bases lay between the germline ends. Germline-derived CDR1 and CDR2 are MGHRA and YSYEKL. The DNA for the CDR3 is TGCGCCAGCAGCCAACCCACACAGGTAGCCAAAAACATTCAGTACTTC. This gives the protein CASSQPTQVAKNIQYF.

The V gene is TRBV10-1, the J gene TRBJ1-5; D is perhaps TRBD1 (6 bases). From germline, CDR1 is WNHNN and CDR2 SYGVQD (reference sequence). With 6 bases removed from V and 3 bases from J, the gap between germline ends came to 12 bases. This CDR3 region has 14 residues. CDR3 region: CASRSNRVNQPQHF. The CDR3 DNA sequence: TGCGCCAGCAGATCAAACAGGGTCAATCAGCCCCAGCATTTT.

This rearrangement joins TRBV28 to TRBJ1-1, with D possibly matching TRBD1 (6 bases). Germline V CDR1 and CDR2: MDHEN, SYDVKM. This CDR3 is built from 15 residues. V was trimmed by 2 bases and J by 8 bases, leaving 18 bases between them. The CDR3 here is CASSLSQGPLMEAFF. Here the CDR3 DNA reads TGTGCCAGCAGTTTAAGTCAGGGGCCGCTTATGGAAGCTTTCTTT.

With respect to this clone: The identical CDR3 is also encoded by other nucleotide sequences in the sample. The genes are TRBV11-2 and TRBJ2-1; no clear D. V lost 1 base, J lost 5 bases, and 6 bases lay in between. Germline V CDR1 and CDR2: SGHAT, FQNNGV. CDR3 length equals 13 residues. The CDR3 reads CASSLGQNNEQFF. The DNA for the CDR3 is TGTGCCAGCAGCTTAGGGCAGAACAATGAGCAGTTCTTC.

The genes are TRBV4-1 and TRBJ2-1; D unresolved. The CDR3 sequence is 14 residues long. The germline gives CDR1 MGHRA, CDR2 YSYEKL. V was clipped by 0 bases and J by 10 bases, with 13 bases between them. CDR3 sequence: CASSQDTASGEQFF. The CDR3 bases are TGCGCCAGCAGCCAAGATACGGCATCCGGGGAGCAGTTCTTC.

This chain joins TRBV5-1 and TRBJ2-1, with no clear D. Germline V CDR1 and CDR2: SGHRS, YFSETQ. The CDR3 is 12 amino acids. With 3 bases removed from V and 8 bases from J, the gap between germline ends came to 9 bases. The chain's CDR3 is CASSSRGDEQFF. CDR3 sequence (DNA): TGCGCCAGCAGCTCTCGAGGCGATGAGCAGTTCTTC.

The chain carries TRBV28 and TRBJ1-1, with 7 positions matching TRBD1. The germline gives CDR1 MDHEN, CDR2 SYDVKM. V dropped 8 bases and J dropped 9; count of bases not matched to a gene: 15. This CDR3 has 14 amino acids. The CDR3 here is CASGKEGAVWKAFF. CDR3 DNA: TGTGCCAGCGGCAAGGAGGGGGCAGTTTGGAAAGCTTTCTTT.

The chain uses TRBV5-6 and TRBJ2-7; 8 bases are shared with TRBD1. The CDR3 length is 13 residues. Germline CDR1 is SGHDT and CDR2 is YYEEEE. V was clipped by 5 bases and J by 4 bases; unmatched bases: 5. CDR3 loop: CASSSDREYEQYF. CDR3 DNA sequence: TGTGCCAGCAGTTCGGACAGGGAATACGAGCAGTACTTC.

The CDR3 region has the DNA TGTGCCACCAGTGATAGACTCGGTTCCGCGGGCACAGATACGCAGTATTTT. It codes for CATSDRLGSAGTDTQYF. This chain links TRBV24-1 with TRBJ2-3; no reliable D call. Germline CDR1 reads KGHDR; CDR2 reads SFDVKD. The CDR3 covers 17 residues. V was shortened by 3 bases and J by 1 base, with 16 bases between the two germline ends.

This chain connects TRBV5-4 to TRBJ2-7, with a possible D match to TRBD2 (6 bases). Germline-derived CDR1 and CDR2 are SGHNT and YYREEE (reference sequence). The CDR3 runs to 13 residues. The germline V and J ends were trimmed by 2 bases and 6 bases, with 12 bases remaining between them. CDR3 residues: CASSFQRGTEQYF. CDR3 DNA: TGTGCCAGCAGCTTCCAGCGCGGGACCGAGCAGTACTTC.

This clone is a singleton in its sample. This chain joins TRBV19 and TRBJ2-1, with 9 nucleotides matching TRBD2. Germline V gives CDR1 LNHDA, CDR2 SQIVND (reference sequence). CDR3 length: 14 amino acids. J lost 9 bases, V lost 4 bases, and 7 bases had no gene match. The CDR3 sequence: CASSTIAGVGEQFF. CDR3 nucleotide sequence: TGTGCCAGTAGTACGATAGCGGGAGTGGGTGAGCAGTTCTTC.

In DNA form, the CDR3 reads TGTGCCAGTAGCCAAGTAGGACAGGGTGATTCACCCCTCCACTTT. Its translation is CASSQVGQGDSPLHF. The rearrangement uses TRBV19 and TRBJ1-6, with TRBD1 matching 8 bases. V trimming: 6 bases; J trimming: 8 bases; junction bases outside the gene matches: 9. This CDR3 has 15 residues. Per germline, CDR1 LNHDA and CDR2 SQIVND (reference sequence).

The V call is TRBV2, the J call TRBJ2-3, with 7 bases identical to TRBD1. The CDR3 runs to 15 residues. V lost 8 bases, J lost 2 bases, and 10 bases stayed unmatched. Per germline, CDR1 SNHLY and CDR2 FYNNEI. CDR3 sequence reads: CASRYGQVPTDTQYF. In DNA form, the CDR3 reads TGTGCCAGCCGCTATGGACAGGTCCCCACAGATACGCAGTATTTT.

This sequence joins TRBV19 and TRBJ2-5; D is unresolved. CDR1 and CDR2 (germline): LNHDA, SQIVND (reference sequence). There are 12 residues in the CDR3. Trimming left V 5 bases short and J 4 bases short, with 8 bases between. This CDR3 reads CASSPLGETQYF. The CDR3 region has the DNA TGTGCCAGTAGTCCCCTAGGAGAGACCCAGTACTTC.